The present entry profiles one T cell receptor (beta chain) with its context. This specimen belongs to a study of T cell changes during pregnancy in multiple sclerosis. CDR3 length: 13 residues. V was clipped by 3 bases and J by 1 base, with 6 bases between them. Germline CDR1 and CDR2: MDHEN and SYDVKM. Produced via immunoSEQ multiplex PCR; TCRdb's table is partial and in-frame only. The sample includes more than 90,000 clones, approximately 91% of them seen just once. This specimen consisted of peripheral blood, obtained in the second trimester of pregnancy. The TCR originated in a female donor with multiple sclerosis, enrolled in a pregnancy study. This chain links TRBV28 with TRBJ1-1; no firm D call. The CDR3 here is CASSFSWNTEAFF. CDR3 nucleotide sequence: TGTGCCAGCAGTTTCTCGTGGAACACTGAAGCTTTCTTT.